The rows below give T cell receptor beta chains drawn from one sample of a study of CD8 T cells in Susac syndrome. TCRdb analysed the immunoSEQ multiplex PCR reads with MiXCR anew, one entry per CDR3 protein. The sample comprises 60,000 to 75,000 distinct CDR3 sequences, around 93% of which are singletons, and roughly 0.25% rests with the top ten. The sample comprised CD8+ T cells from PBMCs. The receptor set was obtained from a human donor in good health. Each CDR3 is given with its conserved first and last residue. The D gene is left open where the match is weak. Clone size is shown for a subset of rows, as once, few, many or a class of expanded clone.

len | d_gene | j_gene | v_gene | abundance | CDR3nt | CDR3aa
15 | TRBD2 | TRBJ2-7 | TRBV7-3 | - | TGTGCCAGCAGCTTTGACGACAGCGGGGGATTCGAGCAGTACTTC | CASSFDDSGGFEQYF
16 | TRBD1 | TRBJ1-5 | TRBV5-1 | - | TGCGCCAGCAGCCCAGGGGGGCTACTTAACAATCAGCCCCAGCATTTT | CASSPGGLLNNQPQHF
14 | TRBD1 | TRBJ1-1 | TRBV19 | - | TGTGCCAGTAGTATCCAACCGACAGGGGGTGAAGCTTTCTTT | CASSIQPTGGEAFF
14 | TRBD1 | TRBJ1-6 | TRBV2 | - | TGTGCCAGCAGTGAGAAGGGGGCAGGATCACCCCTCCACTTT | CASSEKGAGSPLHF
13 | - | TRBJ2-7 | TRBV27 | - | TGTGCCAGTCGACAGCTCTCAGCCTACGAGCAGTACTTC | CASRQLSAYEQYF
15 | TRBD1 | TRBJ1-2 | TRBV5-6 | once | TGTGCCAGCAGCTTGGTGGGACAGGGGCAGGATGGCTACACCTTC | CASSLVGQGQDGYTF
13 | TRBD1 | TRBJ1-4 | TRBV29-1 | - | TGCAGCGTTGCGGGACAGGGGTACGAAAAACTGTTTTTT | CSVAGQGYEKLFF
15 | TRBD1 | TRBJ1-1 | TRBV29-1 | - | TGCAGTAGCAGGGGGACAGGGGGGCCGAACACTGAAGCTTTCTTT | CSSRGTGGPNTEAFF
17 | TRBD1 | TRBJ1-2 | TRBV4-1 | - | TGCGCCAGCAGCCAGCTCCTGGGACAGGGGGCGAACTATGGCTACACCTTC | CASSQLLGQGANYGYTF
14 | TRBD1 | TRBJ1-2 | TRBV20-1 | - | TGCAGTGCTCCCGCGGGACAGGGCCGCTATGGCTACACCTTC | CSAPAGQGRYGYTF
13 | - | TRBJ1-1 | TRBV7-9 | - | TGTGCCAGCAGCCGTCCGGGCCCCACTGAAGCTTTCTTT | CASSRPGPTEAFF
18 | TRBD1 | TRBJ2-2 | TRBV7-9 | - | TGTGCCAGCAGCCACCGGAGGGGGACAGGGACGAACACCGGGGAGCTGTTTTTT | CASSHRRGTGTNTGELFF
15 | - | TRBJ1-1 | TRBV6-5 | - | TGTGCCAGCAGTTTCACCGTCCCGACAGGCACTGAAGCTTTCTTT | CASSFTVPTGTEAFF
16 | TRBD1 | TRBJ2-1 | TRBV29-1 | - | TGCAGCGTTGATGGGACGGAACAGGGGGCTGGGAATGAGCAGTTCTTC | CSVDGTEQGAGNEQFF
16 | - | TRBJ2-2 | TRBV6-4 | once | TGTGCCAGCAGTGGCACGGGAGTCTATCTATCCGGGGAGCTGTTTTTT | CASSGTGVYLSGELFF
12 | TRBD1 | TRBJ1-1 | TRBV4-1 | - | TGCGCCAGCAGCCAAGGGACAGGTGAAGCTTTCTTT | CASSQGTGEAFF
14 | - | TRBJ1-1 | TRBV3-1 | - | TGTGCCAGCAGCCCCCCTGGGGGGGAGCTTGAAGCTTTCTTT | CASSPPGGELEAFF
13 | - | TRBJ2-2 | TRBV6-5 | - | TGTGCCAGCAGTTACTCGGAAGCCGGGGAGCTGTTTTTT | CASSYSEAGELFF
15 | TRBD2 | TRBJ2-3 | TRBV7-3 | - | TGTGCCAGCAGCTTAACGGGGGGGAGCCTAGATACGCAGTATTTT | CASSLTGGSLDTQYF
18 | - | TRBJ2-5 | TRBV7-9 | - | TGTGCCAGCAGCTTAGCGGAGTCCGGAATTTTCGTCCAAGAGACCCAGTACTTC | CASSLAESGIFVQETQYF
17 | - | TRBJ1-1 | TRBV20-1 | once | TGCAGTGCTGCCCTTTGGCAGGGAGGCCTAGTAAACACTGAAGCTTTCTTT | CSAALWQGGLVNTEAFF
10 | - | TRBJ1-1 | TRBV29-1 | - | TGCAGCGTTGGGGGTCTGGAAGCTTTCTTT | CSVGGLEAFF
14 | - | TRBJ2-1 | TRBV12-3/TRBV12-4 | once | TGTGCCAGCAGTCCCTTGGCCCTTTACAATGAGCAGTTCTTC | CASSPLALYNEQFF
11 | - | TRBJ2-7 | TRBV13 | - | TGTGCCAGCAGCCGAGGGGTCGAGCAGTACTTC | CASSRGVEQYF
11 | - | TRBJ2-4 | TRBV7-9 | - | TGTGCCAGCAGCTCCGGGTACATTCAGTACTTC | CASSSGYIQYF
13 | - | TRBJ1-1 | TRBV6-2/TRBV6-3 | once | TGTGCCAGCAGTCTACTTCGGAACACTGAAGCTTTCTTT | CASSLLRNTEAFF
14 | - | TRBJ2-3 | TRBV10-3 | - | TGTGCCATCAGTGAAGTAGGGGACCGATATACGCAGTATTTT | CAISEVGDRYTQYF
14 | - | TRBJ1-1 | TRBV30 | - | TGTGCCTGGAGTGTCGGGGGATTGGGTAGTGAAGCTTTCTTT | CAWSVGGLGSEAFF
16 | - | TRBJ2-2 | TRBV3-1 | - | TGTGCCAGCAGCCAAGGTTGGCAGGGAATCACCGGGGAGCTGTTTTTT | CASSQGWQGITGELFF
15 | TRBD1 | TRBJ2-1 | TRBV7-9 | - | TGTGCCAGCAGCCCAAACAGGGGGCAAATGGGTGAGCAGTTCTTC | CASSPNRGQMGEQFF
17 | - | TRBJ1-5 | TRBV3-1 | - | TGTGCCAGCAGCCCAAACCCCAGGGATATGGGCAATCAGCCCCAGCATTTT | CASSPNPRDMGNQPQHF
15 | - | TRBJ2-7 | TRBV4-1 | - | TGCGCCAGCAGCCAAGATGGCGGGGGCTCTTACGAGCAGTACTTC | CASSQDGGGSYEQYF
14 | - | TRBJ1-5 | TRBV9 | - | TGTGCCAGCAGCGTAGGGGGAGGTATTGAGCCCCAGCATTTT | CASSVGGGIEPQHF
13 | - | TRBJ1-6 | TRBV27 | - | TGTGCCAGCAGTATCGGGGGGCATTCACCCCTCCACTTT | CASSIGGHSPLHF
12 | - | TRBJ1-1 | TRBV14 | - | TGTGCCAGCAGCCAAGATAAACCTGAAGCTTTCTTT | CASSQDKPEAFF
15 | - | TRBJ1-5 | TRBV3-1 | - | TGTGCCAGCAGCCCCCGTTCAGGATGGAATCAGCCCCAGCATTTT | CASSPRSGWNQPQHF
17 | - | TRBJ1-4 | TRBV4-1 | - | TGCGCCAGCAGCGCCTTCTCTCGCGGGACAACTAATGAAAAACTGTTTTTT | CASSAFSRGTTNEKLFF
15 | - | TRBJ2-1 | TRBV4-1 | - | TGCGCCAGCAGCCAAGACATGGGGGGGGCAGGAGAGCAGTTCTTC | CASSQDMGGAGEQFF
17 | TRBD1 | TRBJ2-1 | TRBV7-9 | - | TGTGCCAGCAGCCACATCCCGGGACAGGGGTCCTACAATGAGCAGTTCTTC | CASSHIPGQGSYNEQFF
14 | - | TRBJ2-2 | TRBV30 | - | TGTGCCTTCACAGGGCAACAAGCCACCGGGGAGCTGTTTTTT | CAFTGQQATGELFF
15 | - | TRBJ2-3 | TRBV7-8 | - | TGTGCCAGCAGCTCCGGGACCGGGGGCACAGATACGCAGTATTTT | CASSSGTGGTDTQYF
16 | - | TRBJ2-1 | TRBV4-3 | - | TGCGCCAGCAGCCAAGATCGGGGCGGTTCCTACAATGAGCAGTTCTTC | CASSQDRGGSYNEQFF